Following are 16 T cell receptor beta chains from one sample sequenced in a study of CD4 T cells in relation to SARS-CoV-2 and coronaviruses. Which antigens these TCRs recognize remains unknown. Profiled with immunoSEQ multiplex PCR; TCRdb holds only in-frame clones, not every one. The table has 40,000 to 50,000 clones, approximately 87% seen once; the top ten hold over 0.95%. Sample: naive CD4+ T cells from PBMCs, cultured in vitro. Subset in this sample: naive CD4+ T cells isolated by negative enrichment. Receptors originate from an adult with COVID-19.

The chain is built from TRBV7-9 and TRBJ1-6; D gene unclear. Germline V gives CDR1 SEHNR, CDR2 FQNEAQ (reference sequence). Trimming took 5 bases from V and 6 from J, leaving 11 bases between them. The CDR3 has 14 residues. The CDR3 bases are TGTGCCAGCAGCCCATTAGGCGGTAATTCACCCCTCCACTTT. This translates into CASSPLGGNSPLHF.

The chain recombines TRBV18 with TRBJ1-5, with TRBD1 identical over 7 bases. Germline V gene lookup returns CDR1 KGHSH and CDR2 LQKENI. This CDR3 comprises 15 residues. The V gene end was trimmed by 3 bases and the J gene end by 0 bases; junction bases not matched to a gene: 2. The CDR3 nucleotides read TGTGCCAGCTCACCCCAGGGGGATAGCAATCAGCCCCAGCATTTT. Translating it yields CASSPQGDSNQPQHF. Together with reference TRBV18 and TRBJ1-5, the CDR3 gives the full variable domain: NAGVMQNPRHLVRRRGQEARLRCSPMKGHSHVYWYRQLPEEGLKFMVYLQKENIIDESGMPKERFSAEFPKEGPSILRIQQVVRGDSAAYFCASSPQGDSNQPQHFGDGTRLSIL.

The V call is TRBV29-1, the J call TRBJ2-5; no clear D. The CDR3 extends over 11 amino acids. Germline V gene sequence: CDR1 SQVTM, CDR2 ANQGSEA. V dropped 6 bases and J dropped 0 bases, with 5 bases sitting between them. This CDR3 reads CSVLNQETQYF. The CDR3 bases are TGCAGCGTCTTGAACCAAGAGACCCAGTACTTC.

This clone was picked up one time. This chain uses TRBV11-1 with TRBJ1-2; tentative D call: TRBD1 (5 bases). The CDR3 totals 12 residues. V was shortened by 5 bases and J by 5 bases, with 9 bases between the two germline ends. In germline, CDR1 is SGHAT, CDR2 FQDESV (reference sequence). The CDR3 DNA follows: TGTGCCAGCAGCCCGGGACCATATGGCTACACCTTC. This sequence encodes CASSPGPYGYTF.

The chain has TRBV6-2 or TRBV6-3 and TRBJ2-3; perhaps TRBD1 as D (6 bases). V lost 3 bases to trimming and J lost 2 bases, with 15 bases between them. The CDR3 runs 16 residues. Germline V gene sequence: CDR1 MNHEY, CDR2 SVGEGT. CDR3 region: CASSYSRTAPTDTQYF. CDR3 in DNA: TGTGCCAGCAGTTATTCACGGACAGCCCCCACAGATACGCAGTATTTT.

The chain joins TRBV7-8 to TRBJ2-3; 8 bases map to TRBD2. Germline trimming cut 4 bases from V and 3 bases from J; bases unmatched to any gene: 18. CDR1 and CDR2 (germline): SGHVS, FQNEAQ. This CDR3 is 19 amino acids long. CDR3 nucleotide sequence: TGTGCCAGCAGCTCTCGTCTCCAAGTAGCGGGAAGGGGTACAGATACGCAGTATTTT. This codes for CASSSRLQVAGRGTDTQYF. Complete variable domain (other parts from reference TRBV7-8 and TRBJ2-3): GAGVSQSPRYKVAKRGQDVALRCDPISGHVSLFWYQQALGQGPEFLTYFQNEAQLDKSGLPSDRFFAERPEGSVSTLKIQRTQQEDSAVYLCASSSRLQVAGRGTDTQYFGPGTRLTVL.

The V call is TRBV4-1, the J call TRBJ1-4; D gene uncertain. This CDR3 is built from 11 residues. Germline V lookup: CDR1 MGHRA, CDR2 YSYEKL. Trimming stripped 6 bases from V and 8 bases from J, with 7 bases between. The CDR3 DNA reads TGCGCCAGCAGAAGGACGGAAAAACTGTTTTTT. As protein: CASRRTEKLFF.

The chain joins TRBV19 to TRBJ2-1; no definite D call. Germline V gene sequence: CDR1 LNHDA, CDR2 SQIVND (reference sequence). The CDR3 is 15 residues long. V lost 10 bases, J lost 7 bases, and 23 bases lay in between. CDR3 nucleotide sequence: TGTGCCACCGTGATTCGACCCCCCCCGCCGAATGAGCAGTTCTTC. Its translation is CATVIRPPPPNEQFF.

The V and J genes are TRBV10-2 and TRBJ2-3, with D perhaps matching TRBD2 (5 bases). The V and J ends lost 2 bases and 2 bases respectively, with 11 bases between them. This CDR3 spans 15 amino acids. The germline CDR1 and CDR2 sequences are WSHSY and SAAADI. The CDR3 sequence is CASSEGLAPTDTQYF. The CDR3 DNA reads as TGCGCCAGCAGTGAGGGTCTAGCACCCACAGATACGCAGTATTTT.

V gene TRBV5-1 combines with J gene TRBJ2-7; no definite D call. The length of the CDR3 is 15 residues. CDR1 and CDR2 from the germline V gene are SGHRS and YFSETQ. Trimming left V 1 base short and J 5 bases short, with 16 bases between. DNA of the CDR3: TGCGCCAGCAGCTTGCCCCAAGCTCTGGGGAACGAGCAGTACTTC. Translated: CASSLPQALGNEQYF.

The chain links TRBV27 to TRBJ2-7; 8 nucleotides align to TRBD1. This CDR3 comprises 13 residues. V lost 6 bases to trimming and J lost 3 bases; unmatched junction nucleotides: 4. Germline V CDR1 and CDR2: MNHEY, SMNVEV (reference sequence). DNA of the CDR3: TGTGCCAGCAGCCGAACAGGGGGCTACGAGCAGTACTTC. The encoded protein is CASSRTGGYEQYF.

This clone was detected only once. The rearrangement uses TRBV27 and TRBJ2-7; D possibly corresponds to TRBD2 (5 bases). The CDR3 contains 19 residues. Trimming left V 3 bases short and J 0 bases short, with 24 bases between. Germline values: CDR1 MNHEY, CDR2 SMNVEV (reference sequence). The CDR3 DNA sequence: TGTGCCAGCAGTTTCCCTCAAAACCGGCCTAGCTCTGACTCCTACGAGCAGTACTTC. Protein: CASSFPQNRPSSDSYEQYF.

The J gene is TRBJ2-7, the V gene TRBV5-6; 9 bases are shared with TRBD1. This CDR3 spans 17 amino acids. Germline V lookup: CDR1 SGHDT, CDR2 YYEEEE. Trimming cost V 4 bases and J 6 bases; bases outside gene matches: 17. For the CDR3, the DNA is TGTGCCAGCAGCCCAGTCAGTCTACAGGGGGCGCCGGGCGAGCAGTACTTC. Its translation is CASSPVSLQGAPGEQYF.

The gene calls are TRBV28 and TRBJ2-1, with D hard to call. This CDR3 has 11 residues. The germline V gene encodes CDR1 MDHEN and CDR2 SYDVKM. The V and J ends lost 5 bases and 4 bases respectively, with 3 bases between them. The CDR3 sequence is CASSSYNEQFF. As DNA, the CDR3 is TGTGCCAGCAGTAGTTACAATGAGCAGTTCTTC.

This chain links TRBV19 with TRBJ2-1, with a possible D match to TRBD1 (6 bases). Between the trimmed V and J ends, which lost 6 bases and 0 bases, there was a span of 24 bases. Germline values: CDR1 LNHDA, CDR2 SQIVND (reference sequence). The CDR3 length is 19 residues. In DNA form, the CDR3 reads TGTGCCAGTAGGGGGGCCATCACCGGAGACAGCCCCTCCTACAATGAGCAGTTCTTC. It yields the protein CASRGAITGDSPSYNEQFF.

This sequence joins TRBV27 and TRBJ2-5, with D maybe TRBD2 (7 bases). Germline V gene data show CDR1 as MNHEY and CDR2 as SMNVEV (reference sequence). The germline V and J ends were trimmed by 4 bases and 5 bases, with 23 bases remaining between them. This CDR3 contains 17 residues. The CDR3 loop is CASSYLGVEGGVETQYF. As DNA, the CDR3 is TGTGCCAGCAGTTACCTCGGGGTAGAGGGGGGGGTGGAGACCCAGTACTTC.